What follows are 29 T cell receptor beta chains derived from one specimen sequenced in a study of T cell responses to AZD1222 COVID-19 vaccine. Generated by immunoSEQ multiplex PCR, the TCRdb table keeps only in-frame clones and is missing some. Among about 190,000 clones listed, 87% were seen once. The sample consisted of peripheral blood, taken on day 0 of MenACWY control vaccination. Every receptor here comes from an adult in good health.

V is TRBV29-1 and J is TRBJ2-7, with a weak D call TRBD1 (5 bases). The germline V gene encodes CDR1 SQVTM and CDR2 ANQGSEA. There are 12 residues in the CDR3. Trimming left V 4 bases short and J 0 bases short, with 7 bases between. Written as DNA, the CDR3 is TGCAGCGTTGTGGACAACTCCTACGAGCAGTACTTC. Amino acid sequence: CSVVDNSYEQYF.

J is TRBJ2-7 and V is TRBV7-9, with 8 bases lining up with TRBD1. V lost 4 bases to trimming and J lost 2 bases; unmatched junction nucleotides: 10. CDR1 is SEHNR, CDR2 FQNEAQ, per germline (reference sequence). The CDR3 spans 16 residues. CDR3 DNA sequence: TGTGCCAGCAGCTCCTCCGGGACAGGAAAACCCTACGAGCAGTACTTC. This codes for CASSSSGTGKPYEQYF.

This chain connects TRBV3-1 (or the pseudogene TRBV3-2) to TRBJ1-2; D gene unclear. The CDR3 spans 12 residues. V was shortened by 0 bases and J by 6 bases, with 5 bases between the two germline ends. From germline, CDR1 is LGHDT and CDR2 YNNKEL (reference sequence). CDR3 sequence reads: CASSQDPHGYTF. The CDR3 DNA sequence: TGTGCCAGCAGCCAAGATCCTCATGGCTACACCTTC.

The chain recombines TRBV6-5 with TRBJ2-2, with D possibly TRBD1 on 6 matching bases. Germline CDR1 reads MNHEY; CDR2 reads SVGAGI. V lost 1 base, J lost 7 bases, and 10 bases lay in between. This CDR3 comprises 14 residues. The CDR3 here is CASSYYREGGELFF. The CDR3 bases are TGTGCCAGCAGTTACTACAGGGAAGGCGGGGAGCTGTTTTTT.

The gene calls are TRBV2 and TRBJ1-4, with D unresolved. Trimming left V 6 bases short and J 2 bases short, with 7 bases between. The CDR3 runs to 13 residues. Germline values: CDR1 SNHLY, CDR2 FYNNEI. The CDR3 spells CASSWTTNEKLFF. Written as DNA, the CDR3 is TGTGCCAGCAGCTGGACGACTAATGAAAAACTGTTTTTT.

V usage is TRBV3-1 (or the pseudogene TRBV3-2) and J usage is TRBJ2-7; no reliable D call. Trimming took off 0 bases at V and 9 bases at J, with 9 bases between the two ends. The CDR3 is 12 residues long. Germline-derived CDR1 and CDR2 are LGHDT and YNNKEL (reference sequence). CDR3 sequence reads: CASSQDLGGQYF. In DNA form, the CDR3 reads TGTGCCAGCAGCCAAGATCTCGGCGGGCAGTACTTC.

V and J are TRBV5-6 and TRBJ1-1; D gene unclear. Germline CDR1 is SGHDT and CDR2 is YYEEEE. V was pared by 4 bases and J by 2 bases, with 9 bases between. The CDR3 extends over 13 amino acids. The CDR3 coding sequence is TGTGCCAGCAGCAGACGGCTCAACACTGAAGCTTTCTTT. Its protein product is CASSRRLNTEAFF.

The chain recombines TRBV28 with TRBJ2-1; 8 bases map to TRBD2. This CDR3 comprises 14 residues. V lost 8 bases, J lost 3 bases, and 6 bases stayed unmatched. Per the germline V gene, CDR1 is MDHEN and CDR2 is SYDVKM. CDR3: CASSGAGVYNEQFF. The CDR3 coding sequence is TGTGCCAGCTCGGGAGCGGGAGTCTACAATGAGCAGTTCTTC.

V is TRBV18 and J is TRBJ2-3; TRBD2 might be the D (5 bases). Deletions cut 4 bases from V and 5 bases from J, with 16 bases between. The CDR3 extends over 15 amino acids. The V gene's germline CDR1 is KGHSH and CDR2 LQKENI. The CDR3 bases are TGTGCCAGCTCACGTGACGGAGGTAGAGGAGATACGCAGTATTTT. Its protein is CASSRDGGRGDTQYF.

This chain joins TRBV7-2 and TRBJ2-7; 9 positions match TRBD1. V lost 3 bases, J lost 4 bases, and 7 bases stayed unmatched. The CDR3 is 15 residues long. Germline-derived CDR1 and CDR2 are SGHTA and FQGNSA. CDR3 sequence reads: CASSFDDRGSYEQYF. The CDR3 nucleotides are TGTGCCAGCAGCTTCGACGACAGGGGGTCATACGAGCAGTACTTC.

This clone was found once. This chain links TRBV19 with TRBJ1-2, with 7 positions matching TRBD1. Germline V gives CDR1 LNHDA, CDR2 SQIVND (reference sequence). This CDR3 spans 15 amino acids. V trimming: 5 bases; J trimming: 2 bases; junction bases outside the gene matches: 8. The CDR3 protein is CASSQDRTKNYGYTF. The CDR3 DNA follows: TGTGCCAGTAGTCAGGACAGGACCAAAAACTATGGCTACACCTTC.

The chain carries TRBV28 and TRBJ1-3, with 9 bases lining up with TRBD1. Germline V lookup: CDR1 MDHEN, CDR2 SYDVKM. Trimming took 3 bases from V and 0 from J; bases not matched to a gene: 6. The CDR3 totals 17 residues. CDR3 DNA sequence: TGTGCCAGCAGTTTGACCGGGACAGGGCCCTCTGGAAACACCATATATTTT. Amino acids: CASSLTGTGPSGNTIYF.

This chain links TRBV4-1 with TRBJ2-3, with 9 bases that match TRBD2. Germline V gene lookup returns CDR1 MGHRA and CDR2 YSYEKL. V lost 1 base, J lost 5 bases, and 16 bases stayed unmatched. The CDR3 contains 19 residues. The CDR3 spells CASSQATPPSGGTRDTQYF. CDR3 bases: TGCGCCAGCAGCCAAGCCACACCCCCGAGCGGGGGGACGAGAGATACGCAGTATTTT.

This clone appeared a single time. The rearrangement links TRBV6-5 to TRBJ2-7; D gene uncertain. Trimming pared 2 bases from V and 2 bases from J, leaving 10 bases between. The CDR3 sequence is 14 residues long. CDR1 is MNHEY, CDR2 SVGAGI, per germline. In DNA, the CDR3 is TGTGCCAGCAGTTACCAAGTACCCGCCTACGAGCAGTACTTC. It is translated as CASSYQVPAYEQYF.

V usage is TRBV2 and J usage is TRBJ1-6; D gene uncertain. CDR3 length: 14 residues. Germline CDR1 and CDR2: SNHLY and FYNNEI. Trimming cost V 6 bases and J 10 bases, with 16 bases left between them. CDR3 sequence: CASRPHPPGSPLHF. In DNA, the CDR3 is TGTGCCAGCAGGCCCCATCCCCCGGGGTCACCCCTCCACTTT.

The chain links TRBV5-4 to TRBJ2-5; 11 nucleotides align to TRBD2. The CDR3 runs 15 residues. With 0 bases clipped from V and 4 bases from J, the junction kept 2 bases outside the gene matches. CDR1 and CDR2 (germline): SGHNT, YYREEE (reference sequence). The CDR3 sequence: CASSLGLAGGETQYF. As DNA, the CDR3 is TGTGCCAGCAGCTTGGGCCTAGCGGGAGGAGAGACCCAGTACTTC. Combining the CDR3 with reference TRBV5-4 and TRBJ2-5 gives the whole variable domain ETGVTQSPTHLIKTRGQQVTLRCSSQSGHNTVSWYQQALGQGPQFIFQYYREEENGRGNFPPRFSGLQFPNYSSELNVNALELDDSALYLCASSLGLAGGETQYFGPGTRLLVL.

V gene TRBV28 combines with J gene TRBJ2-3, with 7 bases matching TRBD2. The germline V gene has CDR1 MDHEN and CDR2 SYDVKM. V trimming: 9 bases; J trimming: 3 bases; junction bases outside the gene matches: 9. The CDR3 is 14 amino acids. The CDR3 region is CASQAGISTDTQYF. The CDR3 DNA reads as TGTGCCAGTCAAGCGGGAATTTCAACAGATACGCAGTATTTT.

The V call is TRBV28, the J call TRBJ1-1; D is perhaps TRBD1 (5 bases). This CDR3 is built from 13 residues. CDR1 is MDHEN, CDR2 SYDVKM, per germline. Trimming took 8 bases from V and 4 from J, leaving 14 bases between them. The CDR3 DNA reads TGTGCCAGCGGTATAGCCCAGGGCACTGAAGCTTTCTTT. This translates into CASGIAQGTEAFF. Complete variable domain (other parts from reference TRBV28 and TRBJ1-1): DVKVTQSSRYLVKRTGEKVFLECVQDMDHENMFWYRQDPGLGLRLIYFSYDVKMKEKGDIPEGYSVSREKKERFSLILESASTNQTSMYLCASGIAQGTEAFFGQGTRLTVV.

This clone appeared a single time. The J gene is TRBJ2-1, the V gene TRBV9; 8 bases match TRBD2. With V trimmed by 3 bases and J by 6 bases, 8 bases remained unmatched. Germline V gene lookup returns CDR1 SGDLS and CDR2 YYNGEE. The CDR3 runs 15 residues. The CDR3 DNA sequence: TGTGCCAGCAGCGGGACGGGGGGGCCCTTCAATGAGCAGTTCTTC. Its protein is CASSGTGGPFNEQFF.

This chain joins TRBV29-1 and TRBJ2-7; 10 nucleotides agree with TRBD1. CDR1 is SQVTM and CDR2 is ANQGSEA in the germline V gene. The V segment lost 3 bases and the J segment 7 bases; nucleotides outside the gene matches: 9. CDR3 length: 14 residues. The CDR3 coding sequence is TGCAGCGTTGATCTCCCGGGACAGGGGAATGAGCAGTACTTC. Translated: CSVDLPGQGNEQYF.

CDR3 DNA: TGTGCCTGGAGTGTACAGGCCTACGAGCAGTACTTC. Protein product: CAWSVQAYEQYF. This rearrangement joins TRBV30 to TRBJ2-7; D may be TRBD1 (5 bases). Germline CDR1 reads GTSNPN; CDR2 reads SVGIG (reference sequence). Trimming removed 0 bases at V and 2 bases at J, with 5 bases between. CDR3 length equals 12 residues.

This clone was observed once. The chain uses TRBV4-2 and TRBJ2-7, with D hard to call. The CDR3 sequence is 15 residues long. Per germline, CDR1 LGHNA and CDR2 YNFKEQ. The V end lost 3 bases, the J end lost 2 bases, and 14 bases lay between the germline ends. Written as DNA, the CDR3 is TGTGCCAGCAGCCAGGCGTGGGCCGCAACCTACGAGCAGTACTTC. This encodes CASSQAWAATYEQYF.

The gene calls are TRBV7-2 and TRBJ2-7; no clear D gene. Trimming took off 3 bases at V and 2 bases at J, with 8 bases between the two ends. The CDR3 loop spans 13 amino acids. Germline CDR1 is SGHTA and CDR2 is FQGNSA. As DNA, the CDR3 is TGTGCCAGCAGCTTCTCCCCGACCTACGAGCAGTACTTC. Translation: CASSFSPTYEQYF.

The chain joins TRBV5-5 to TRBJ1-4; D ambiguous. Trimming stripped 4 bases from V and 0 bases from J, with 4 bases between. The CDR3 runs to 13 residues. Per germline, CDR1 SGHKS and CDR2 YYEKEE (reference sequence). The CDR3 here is CASSVATNEKLFF. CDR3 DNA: TGTGCCAGCAGCGTGGCAACTAATGAAAAACTGTTTTTT.

The CDR3: CAISSTEDTEAFF. For the CDR3, the DNA is TGTGCCATCAGTTCCACTGAGGACACTGAAGCTTTCTTT. The chain couples TRBV10-3 to TRBJ1-1; D is unresolved. This CDR3 is 13 amino acids long. V lost 5 bases to trimming and J lost 3 bases, with 10 bases between them. CDR1 and CDR2 (germline): ENHRY, SYGVKD.

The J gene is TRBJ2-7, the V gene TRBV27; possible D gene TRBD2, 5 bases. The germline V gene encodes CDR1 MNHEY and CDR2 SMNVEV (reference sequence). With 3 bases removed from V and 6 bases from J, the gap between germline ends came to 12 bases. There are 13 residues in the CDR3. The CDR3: CASSLRAAGEQYF. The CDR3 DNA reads TGTGCCAGCAGTTTGCGCGCGGCGGGCGAGCAGTACTTC.

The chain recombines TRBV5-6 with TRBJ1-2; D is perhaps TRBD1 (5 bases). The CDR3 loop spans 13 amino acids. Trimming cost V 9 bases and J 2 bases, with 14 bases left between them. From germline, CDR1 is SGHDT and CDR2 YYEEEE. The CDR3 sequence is CATMWRGNYGYTF. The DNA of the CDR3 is TGTGCCACGATGTGGAGGGGAAACTATGGCTACACCTTC.

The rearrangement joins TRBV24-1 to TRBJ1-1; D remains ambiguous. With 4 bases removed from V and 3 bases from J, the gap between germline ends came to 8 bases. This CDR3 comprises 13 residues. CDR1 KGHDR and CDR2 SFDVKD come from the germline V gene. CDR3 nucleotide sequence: TGTGCCACCAGTGACCCAGGAGACACTGAAGCTTTCTTT. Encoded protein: CATSDPGDTEAFF.

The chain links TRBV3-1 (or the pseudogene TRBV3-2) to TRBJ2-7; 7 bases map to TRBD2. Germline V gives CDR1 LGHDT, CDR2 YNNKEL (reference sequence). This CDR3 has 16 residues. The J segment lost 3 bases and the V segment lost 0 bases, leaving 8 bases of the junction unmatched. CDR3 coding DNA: TGTGCCAGCAGCCAAGATGGGGGGGTTTCGGACTACGAGCAGTACTTC. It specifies CASSQDGGVSDYEQYF.